The next 15 T cell receptor beta chains were all read from a single sample in a study of T cell repertoires in cytomegalovirus infection. For these receptors, no antigen is known. In TCRdb, the reads were re-called with MiXCR into one record per CDR3 protein. The sample shows approximately 280,000 distinct CDR3 sequences, roughly a fifth of them seen only once. The sample was cultured PBMCs, taken from culture after CMV antigen stimulation. These TCRs come from a human donor in good health (CMV status not recorded). Some clones in this sample may be carry-over from other donors' samples.

This clonotype has a count of ten or more. The genes are TRBV7-2 and TRBJ2-4; 8 bases line up with TRBD1. The CDR3 is 16 residues long. V shed 4 bases and J 0 bases; nucleotides not matched to a gene: 5. Germline V gene sequence: CDR1 SGHTA, CDR2 FQGNSA. The CDR3 is CASSSWTGRAKNIQYF. CDR3 in DNA: TGTGCCAGCAGCTCCTGGACAGGGCGAGCCAAAAACATTCAGTACTTC.

To note about this clonotype: At one boundary the junction diverges from the germline segment, which might be a read error. The chain couples TRBV10-3 to TRBJ1-1, with D possibly being TRBD1 (6 bases). Germline V lookup: CDR1 ENHRY, CDR2 SYGVKD. This CDR3 has 14 residues. CDR3 nucleotides: TGTGCCACCAGTCGTGGGGACATGAACACTGAAGCTTTCTTT. Translating gives CATSRGDMNTEAFF.

This chain joins TRBV15 and TRBJ2-3; TRBD2 matches at 15 bases. V lost 3 bases to trimming and J lost 1 base; unmatched junction nucleotides: 5. The CDR3 covers 18 residues. In germline, CDR1 is LNHNV, CDR2 YYDKDF (reference sequence). CDR3 amino acids: CATSSGLAGGTRTDTQYF. The CDR3 nucleotides are TGTGCCACCAGCAGCGGACTAGCGGGAGGGACTCGCACAGATACGCAGTATTTT.

This clonotype was picked up many times. V is TRBV7-8 and J is TRBJ2-3, with 14 positions matching TRBD2. V shed 5 bases and J 5 bases; nucleotides not matched to a gene: 6. Germline CDR1 SGHVS, CDR2 FQNEAQ. CDR3 size: 16 residues. The CDR3 here is CASSPGTSGGGDTQYF. DNA of the CDR3: TGTGCCAGCAGCCCAGGGACTAGCGGGGGAGGAGATACGCAGTATTTT.

This clonotype was seen repeatedly, ten times or more. V gene TRBV7-2 combines with J gene TRBJ2-3, with no clear D. The V gene lost 4 bases and the J gene lost 4 bases, with 15 bases spanning the gap. This CDR3 region has 15 residues. Germline V gene data show CDR1 as SGHTA and CDR2 as FQGNSA. The CDR3 is CASSSRLTPPDTQYF. CDR3 sequence (DNA): TGTGCCAGCAGCTCCAGACTCACTCCCCCAGATACGCAGTATTTT.

This clonotype was observed at least ten times. The rearrangement links TRBV7-9 to TRBJ2-5; D gene ambiguous. CDR1 SEHNR and CDR2 FQNEAQ come from the germline V gene (reference sequence). The CDR3 loop spans 12 amino acids. The V and J ends lost 1 base and 10 bases respectively, with 10 bases between them. CDR3 sequence: CASSLDFRSQYF. The CDR3 DNA reads TGTGCCAGCAGCTTAGACTTCCGCAGCCAGTACTTC.

The chain couples TRBV20-1 to TRBJ2-3; D is possibly TRBD2 (5 bases). Germline V CDR1 and CDR2: DFQATT, SNEGSKA (reference sequence). The CDR3 is 13 amino acids. The V gene lost 0 bases and the J gene lost 6 bases, with 10 bases spanning the gap. CDR3 region: CSARDSVRDTQYF. The DNA for the CDR3 is TGCAGTGCTAGAGATAGCGTTAGGGATACGCAGTATTTT.

The V gene is TRBV19, the J gene TRBJ2-1; a weak D match, TRBD1 (6 bases). This CDR3 region has 16 residues. Germline V gene data show CDR1 as LNHDA and CDR2 as SQIVND (reference sequence). The V end was cut by 9 bases, the J end by 1 base, with 19 bases between. The DNA of the CDR3 is TGTGCCAGAGGGTCCGGGACAAGTCGGTCCTACAATGAGCAGTTCTTC. Its translation is CARGSGTSRSYNEQFF.

This chain uses TRBV5-1 with TRBJ2-6; D gene ambiguous. Germline V CDR1 and CDR2: SGHRS, YFSETQ. V was cut by 5 bases and J by 1 base, with 10 bases left in between. This CDR3 has 15 residues. CDR3 in DNA: TGCGCCAGCAGAACGAGAGCGTCTGGGGCCAACGTCCTGACTTTC. Translation: CASRTRASGANVLTF.

The chain joins TRBV30 to TRBJ2-1; D is undetermined. This CDR3 region has 13 residues. Germline CDR1 is GTSNPN and CDR2 is SVGIG (reference sequence). V lost 6 bases to trimming and J lost 9 bases, with 18 bases between them. Written as DNA, the CDR3 is TGTGCCTGTCACCCTGGTTCCACGGCTGAGCAGTTCTTC. Translation: CACHPGSTAEQFF.

This clonotype has at least ten counts. V usage is TRBV7-2 and J usage is TRBJ2-5; 7 bases agree with TRBD2. The CDR3 spans 17 residues. With 5 bases clipped from V and 5 bases from J, the junction kept 17 bases outside the gene matches. Germline V gene data show CDR1 as SGHTA and CDR2 as FQGNSA. The CDR3 loop reads CASSGGGRSGSLETQYF. Written as DNA, the CDR3 is TGTGCCAGCAGCGGGGGGGGACGTTCGGGTAGTTTGGAGACCCAGTACTTC.

V usage is TRBV18 and J usage is TRBJ1-2, with 7 bases that match TRBD1. The germline V gene encodes CDR1 KGHSH and CDR2 LQKENI. J was trimmed by 8 bases and V by 8 bases; bases with no gene match: 8. This CDR3 has 12 amino acids. The CDR3 loop is CASTEGAEGYTF. In DNA, the CDR3 is TGTGCCAGCACGGAGGGGGCCGAAGGCTACACCTTC. The variable domain in full, with the rest retrieved from reference TRBV18 and TRBJ1-2, is NAGVMQNPRHLVRRRGQEARLRCSPMKGHSHVYWYRQLPEEGLKFMVYLQKENIIDESGMPKERFSAEFPKEGPSILRIQQVVRGDSAAYFCASTEGAEGYTFGSGTRLTVV.

This clonotype was counted between two and nine times. The chain recombines TRBV7-9 with TRBJ2-2, with 12 bases fitting TRBD2. Germline V lookup: CDR1 SEHNR, CDR2 FQNEAQ (reference sequence). The CDR3 is 16 amino acids. V trimming: 5 bases; J trimming: 1 base; junction bases outside the gene matches: 2. The CDR3: CASSPTSGRNTGELFF. CDR3 nucleotide sequence: TGTGCCAGCAGCCCGACTAGCGGGAGGAACACCGGGGAGCTGTTTTTT.

This clonotype has only one observation. V and J are TRBV12-3 or TRBV12-4 and TRBJ1-5; tentative D call: TRBD1 (6 bases). This CDR3 contains 16 residues. V lost 2 bases and J lost 4, with 15 bases in between. The CDR3, as DNA: TGTGCCAGCAGTTTAATTGGACAGAGTTTTAATCAGCCCCAGCATTTT. It encodes CASSLIGQSFNQPQHF.

This clonotype turned up a few times. The J gene is TRBJ1-5, the V gene TRBV27; 7 bases map to TRBD1. The CDR3 runs to 15 residues. Germline CDR1 reads MNHEY; CDR2 reads SMNVEV (reference sequence). V was clipped by 5 bases and J by 4 bases; unmatched bases: 8. This chain's CDR3 is CASSPGQSKNQPQHF. The CDR3 bases are TGTGCCAGCAGTCCGGGACAGTCAAAAAATCAGCCCCAGCATTTT.